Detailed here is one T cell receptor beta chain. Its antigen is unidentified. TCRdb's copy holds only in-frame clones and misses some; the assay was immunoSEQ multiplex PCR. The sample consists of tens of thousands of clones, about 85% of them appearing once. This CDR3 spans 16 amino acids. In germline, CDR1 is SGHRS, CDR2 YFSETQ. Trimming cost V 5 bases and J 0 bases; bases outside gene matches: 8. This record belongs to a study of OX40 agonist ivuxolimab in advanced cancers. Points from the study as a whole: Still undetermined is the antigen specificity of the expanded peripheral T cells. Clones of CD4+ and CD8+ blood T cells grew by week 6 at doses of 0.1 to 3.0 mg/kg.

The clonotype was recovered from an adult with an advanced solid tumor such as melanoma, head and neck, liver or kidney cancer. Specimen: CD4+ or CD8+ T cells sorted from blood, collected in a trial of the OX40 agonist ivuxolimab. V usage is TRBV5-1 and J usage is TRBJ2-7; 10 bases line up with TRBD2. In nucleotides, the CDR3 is TGCGCCAGCAGAGAGACTAGCGGGCTTTTCTCCTACGAGCAGTACTTC. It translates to CASRETSGLFSYEQYF.